A single sample is the source of the 31 T cell receptor beta chains below, sequenced in a study of T cell responses to AZD1222 COVID-19 vaccine. The protocol was immunoSEQ multiplex PCR, while the TCRdb copy is restricted to in-frame clones and leaves out a portion. The sample carries over 150,000 clones, around 88% recorded once. Sequenced here: peripheral blood, sampled 28 days after the second AZD1222 dose. Receptors originate from an adult who received the AZD1222 COVID-19 vaccine.

The rearrangement joins TRBV2 to TRBJ2-7; 7 bases fit TRBD1. The CDR3 length is 15 residues. Germline V gene data show CDR1 as SNHLY and CDR2 as FYNNEI. V dropped 8 bases and J dropped 0; count of bases not matched to a gene: 10. The CDR3 coding sequence is TGTGCCAGCTCGACAGGGTCTAATTTCTCCTACGAGCAGTACTTC. Amino acids: CASSTGSNFSYEQYF.

This chain connects TRBV19 to TRBJ1-1, with D possibly matching TRBD1 (5 bases). V was cut by 6 bases and J by 1 base, with 12 bases left in between. Per germline, CDR1 LNHDA and CDR2 SQIVND (reference sequence). The CDR3 loop spans 14 amino acids. The CDR3 loop is CASSLGGKNTEAFF. CDR3 nucleotide sequence: TGTGCCAGTAGCCTCGGGGGGAAGAACACTGAAGCTTTCTTT.

CDR3 sequence (DNA): TGTGCCAGCAGTCGACTAGCGGGGGGAGAGACCCAGTACTTC. Protein product: CASSRLAGGETQYF. The V gene is TRBV6-5, the J gene TRBJ2-5; 13 bases are a match to TRBD2. After removal of 5 bases from V and 4 bases from J, the junction contained 1 base not matched to a gene. The CDR3 extends over 14 amino acids. Per germline, CDR1 MNHEY and CDR2 SVGAGI.

The V gene is TRBV4-1, the J gene TRBJ1-2; 10 bases fit TRBD1. V trimming: 1 base; J trimming: 8 bases; junction bases outside the gene matches: 4. The CDR3 length is 14 residues. Looked up from germline, CDR1 is MGHRA and CDR2 is YSYEKL. In nucleotides, the CDR3 is TGCGCCAGCAGCCAAGCCGGGACAGGGGTCGGCTACACCTTC. Protein: CASSQAGTGVGYTF.

Points on this clone: A junction boundary mismatches the germline segment, possibly from a read error. The chain has TRBV6-2 or TRBV6-3 and TRBJ1-2, with a possible D match to TRBD1 (5 bases). CDR3 length: 12 residues. Germline-derived CDR1 and CDR2 are MNHEY and SVGEGT. CDR3 residues: CASSLAGRTLFF. CDR3 nucleotides: TGTGCCAGCAGTTTAGCCGGGCGGACACTGTTCTTC.

This clone occurred a few times. This rearrangement joins TRBV5-6 to TRBJ2-7, with D unresolved. The length of the CDR3 is 14 residues. Between the trimmed V and J ends, which lost 3 bases and 0 bases, there was a span of 10 bases. Germline V lookup: CDR1 SGHDT, CDR2 YYEEEE. Here the CDR3 DNA reads TGTGCCAGCAGCTCCTATAGTATCTCCTACGAGCAGTACTTC. It yields the protein CASSSYSISYEQYF.

The chain recombines TRBV2 with TRBJ1-6; TRBD1 is a possible D gene (6 bases). The CDR3 is 13 amino acids. The ends were cut back, 5 bases at V and 13 bases at J, with 15 bases in the middle. Per the germline V gene, CDR1 is SNHLY and CDR2 is FYNNEI. The DNA of the CDR3 is TGTGCCAGCAGTTGGACAGAATTAATGCCCCTCCACTTT. Encoded protein: CASSWTELMPLHF. Looking up the rest from reference TRBV2 and TRBJ1-6 gives the full variable domain: EPEVTQTPSHQVTQMGQEVILRCVPISNHLYFYWYRQILGQKVEFLVSFYNNEISEKSEIFDDQFSVERPDGSNFTLKIRSTKLEDSAMYFCASSWTELMPLHFGNGTRLTVT.

The chain uses TRBV5-1 and TRBJ1-2; 7 positions match TRBD1. CDR1 and CDR2 from the germline V gene are SGHRS and YFSETQ. The CDR3 has 15 amino acids. After removal of 0 bases from V and 4 bases from J, the junction contained 6 bases not matched to a gene. The CDR3 DNA reads as TGCGCCAGCAGCTTGGTAGGCGCAGGGGGCTATGGCTACACCTTC. This translates into CASSLVGAGGYGYTF.

V is TRBV7-2 and J is TRBJ2-1, with D perhaps matching TRBD1 or TRBD2 (5 bases each). Germline lookup yields CDR1 SGHTA and CDR2 FQGNSA. The CDR3 runs to 15 residues. V dropped 0 bases and J dropped 7 bases, with 13 bases sitting between them. CDR3 protein: CASSLALGRTNEQFF. The CDR3 DNA reads as TGTGCCAGCAGCTTAGCCCTGGGACGCACGAATGAGCAGTTCTTC.

The V and J genes are TRBV11-2 and TRBJ2-5, with 8 bases aligning to TRBD2. Trimming removed 5 bases from V and 9 bases from J; junction bases left unmatched: 14. This CDR3 spans 15 amino acids. Germline loops: CDR1 SGHAT, CDR2 FQNNGV. CDR3 sequence reads: CASSTRAGAGLAQYF. The CDR3 DNA reads TGTGCCAGCAGCACTAGAGCGGGGGCAGGGCTGGCCCAGTACTTC.

This chain connects TRBV2 to TRBJ1-1; D uncertain. This CDR3 is 13 amino acids long. Germline loops: CDR1 SNHLY, CDR2 FYNNEI. V dropped 2 bases and J dropped 7 bases, with 11 bases sitting between them. CDR3 nucleotide sequence: TGTGCCAGCAGTGAAATGGCAGGTGGTGAAGCTTTCTTT. Encoded protein: CASSEMAGGEAFF.

The chain carries TRBV6-2 or TRBV6-3 and TRBJ2-5, with D unresolved. V was trimmed by 5 bases and J by 2 bases, leaving 9 bases between them. Germline loops: CDR1 MNHEY, CDR2 SVGEGT. There are 13 residues in the CDR3. CDR3 sequence: CASSHPKQETQYF. The CDR3, as DNA: TGTGCCAGCAGTCACCCCAAGCAAGAGACCCAGTACTTC.

The genes are TRBV5-5 and TRBJ2-4; no definite D call. Trimming removed 1 base at V and 3 bases at J, with 8 bases between. Germline assignment: CDR1 SGHKS and CDR2 YYEKEE (reference sequence). CDR3 length: 14 amino acids. CDR3 coding DNA: TGTGCCAGCAGCTTGTCACCCGGCAAAAACATTCAGTACTTC. Translated: CASSLSPGKNIQYF.

The chain uses TRBV2 and TRBJ2-7; D call uncertain. Trimming cost V 6 bases and J 3 bases, with 15 bases left between them. The germline V gene has CDR1 SNHLY and CDR2 FYNNEI. The CDR3 has 14 amino acids. CDR3 residues: CASSPRTVSYEQYF. CDR3 nucleotides: TGTGCCAGCAGCCCACGTACAGTGAGCTACGAGCAGTACTTC. Variable domain in full (rest from reference TRBV2 and TRBJ2-7): EPEVTQTPSHQVTQMGQEVILRCVPISNHLYFYWYRQILGQKVEFLVSFYNNEISEKSEIFDDQFSVERPDGSNFTLKIRSTKLEDSAMYFCASSPRTVSYEQYFGPGTRLTVT.

The chain recombines TRBV10-3 with TRBJ1-1, with D unclear. V dropped 5 bases and J dropped 1 base, with 8 bases sitting between them. The CDR3 runs to 13 residues. Looked up from germline, CDR1 is ENHRY and CDR2 is SYGVKD. The CDR3 sequence is CAISPTENTEAFF. CDR3 DNA sequence: TGTGCCATCAGTCCCACAGAGAACACTGAAGCTTTCTTT.

This chain joins TRBV6-4 and TRBJ2-3; the match to TRBD2 covers 8 bases. CDR1 is MRHNA, CDR2 SNTAGT, per germline. CDR3 length: 17 amino acids. V shed 6 bases, J shed 1 base, and the junction held 12 bases outside the gene matches. The CDR3, as DNA: TGTGCCAGCAGCCCTGATCCCCCGGGGGGGCGCACAGATACGCAGTATTTT. Protein: CASSPDPPGGRTDTQYF.

The chain couples TRBV6-1 to TRBJ1-5; weak D call: TRBD1 (5 bases). The V end lost 5 bases, the J end lost 4 bases, and 12 bases lay between the germline ends. The CDR3 consists of 14 residues. CDR1 MNHNS and CDR2 SASEGT come from the germline V gene. Here the CDR3 reads CASSRDGSNQPQHF. The CDR3 DNA reads as TGTGCCAGCAGTAGGGACGGATCAAATCAGCCCCAGCATTTT.

V is TRBV6-1 and J is TRBJ1-2; D is uncertain. CDR3 length equals 12 residues. CDR1 and CDR2 (germline): MNHNS, SASEGT. V was cut by 2 bases and J by 5 bases, with 6 bases left in between. As DNA, the CDR3 is TGTGCCAGCAGTGAACCCCCTTATGGCTACACCTTC. Protein sequence: CASSEPPYGYTF.

The chain combines TRBV6-5 with TRBJ1-5; D gene ambiguous. V was trimmed by 0 bases and J by 6 bases, leaving 9 bases between them. The length of the CDR3 is 14 residues. CDR1 MNHEY and CDR2 SVGAGI come from the germline V gene. The CDR3 loop is CASSYSGSSQPQHF. The CDR3 coding sequence is TGTGCCAGCAGTTACTCAGGGTCCAGTCAGCCCCAGCATTTT.

Written as DNA, the CDR3 is TGTGCCAGCAGCTTGGGTACTAGCGGGGGCACACAAGAGACCCAGTACTTC. Translation gives CASSLGTSGGTQETQYF. This sequence joins TRBV11-2 and TRBJ2-5; 11 bases agree with TRBD2. CDR1 SGHAT and CDR2 FQNNGV come from the germline V gene. The CDR3 runs 17 residues. V was clipped by 3 bases and J by 2 bases; unmatched bases: 8.

This chain links TRBV27 with TRBJ1-6; D not resolved. The CDR3 spans 15 residues. Trimming took 4 bases from V and 1 from J, leaving 8 bases between them. Germline CDR1 reads MNHEY; CDR2 reads SMNVEV (reference sequence). CDR3 loop: CASSSGDSYNSPLHF. The CDR3, as DNA: TGTGCCAGCAGTTCCGGGGATTCCTATAATTCACCCCTCCACTTT.

The chain joins TRBV7-2 to TRBJ1-2; TRBD1 is a possible D gene (6 bases). This CDR3 contains 15 residues. V lost 4 bases to trimming and J lost 4 bases, with 16 bases between them. CDR1 SGHTA and CDR2 FQGNSA come from the germline V gene. The CDR3 loop reads CASSSRDRITYGYTF. The DNA of the CDR3 is TGTGCCAGCAGCTCAAGAGACAGGATTACCTATGGCTACACCTTC. Full variable domain (missing parts from reference TRBV7-2 and TRBJ1-2): GAGVSQSPSNKVTEKGKDVELRCDPISGHTALYWYRQSLGQGLEFLIYFQGNSAPDKSGLPSDRFSAERTGGSVSTLTIQRTQQEDSAVYLCASSSRDRITYGYTFGSGTRLTVV.

The chain has TRBV10-3 and TRBJ2-7; D ambiguous. V lost 6 bases and J lost 6, with 12 bases in between. The CDR3 consists of 12 residues. Per the germline V gene, CDR1 is ENHRY and CDR2 is SYGVKD. CDR3 nucleotides: TGTGCCATCAGCGGACCGGCCGCCGAGCAGTACTTC. Its protein is CAISGPAAEQYF.

This clone was found once. The rearrangement uses TRBV11-3 and TRBJ2-1, with TRBD2 matching over 8 bases. Trimming at V came to 1 base and at J to 8 bases, leaving 4 bases not matched to a gene. The CDR3 is 14 residues long. Germline CDR1 reads SGHNT; CDR2 reads YENEEA. The CDR3 loop reads CASSLGTSIDEQFF. The CDR3 DNA follows: TGTGCCAGCAGCTTAGGGACTAGCATCGATGAGCAGTTCTTC.

The rearrangement links TRBV4-2 to TRBJ1-3; D unresolved. V lost 2 bases and J lost 0, with 8 bases in between. Germline assignment: CDR1 LGHNA and CDR2 YNFKEQ. This CDR3 has 15 amino acids. CDR3 sequence (DNA): TGTGCCAGCAGCCAAACAGTCCTCTCTGGAAACACCATATATTTT. Protein sequence: CASSQTVLSGNTIYF.

This clone was seen once. The chain links TRBV9 to TRBJ1-1, with D hard to call. From germline, CDR1 is SGDLS and CDR2 YYNGEE. V lost 1 base to trimming and J lost 7 bases, with 14 bases between them. The length of the CDR3 is 14 residues. CDR3 sequence: CASSVRDVFGEAFF. In DNA form, the CDR3 reads TGTGCCAGCAGCGTAAGGGATGTTTTTGGTGAAGCTTTCTTT. Drawing the rest from reference TRBV9 and TRBJ1-1, the complete variable domain is DSGVTQTPKHLITATGQRVTLRCSPRSGDLSVYWYQQSLDQGLQFLIQYYNGEERAKGNILERFSAQQFPDLHSELNLSSLELGDSALYFCASSVRDVFGEAFFGQGTRLTVV.

The genes are TRBV4-1 and TRBJ2-5; tentatively, D is TRBD1 (6 bases). Trimming shortened V by 4 bases and J by 0 bases, and 9 bases separated the two germline ends. The CDR3 extends over 14 amino acids. Germline assignment: CDR1 MGHRA and CDR2 YSYEKL. The CDR3 loop is CASSLRTDQETQYF. CDR3 nucleotide sequence: TGCGCCAGCAGCCTCCGGACAGACCAAGAGACCCAGTACTTC.

The chain joins TRBV9 to TRBJ2-2, with TRBD1 matching 7 bases. Germline V lookup: CDR1 SGDLS, CDR2 YYNGEE. The CDR3 covers 15 residues. The trim removed 4 bases at V and 4 bases at J, leaving 7 bases unmatched. The CDR3 DNA follows: TGTGCCAGCAGCCTCGCAGGGGGTCTCACCGGGGAGCTGTTTTTT. This translates into CASSLAGGLTGELFF.

The CDR3 sequence: CASSDVGARDGYTF. The CDR3 DNA sequence: TGTGCCAGCAGTGATGTTGGGGCAAGGGATGGCTACACCTTC. The chain links TRBV6-4 to TRBJ1-2; weak D call: TRBD1 (5 bases). The V gene's germline CDR1 is MRHNA and CDR2 SNTAGT. The V end was cut by 3 bases, the J end by 6 bases, with 14 bases between. The CDR3 is made up of 14 amino acids.

This chain joins TRBV4-1 and TRBJ1-6; 7 bases match TRBD1. The CDR3 has 13 amino acids. Germline CDR1 MGHRA, CDR2 YSYEKL. With V trimmed by 10 bases and J by 5 bases, 5 bases remained unmatched. CDR3 protein: CATQGVNNSPLHF. The CDR3 nucleotides read TGCGCCACGCAGGGGGTGAATAATTCACCCCTCCACTTT.

This clone was seen only a few times. Other DNA sequences in the sample encode the same CDR3. The rearrangement uses TRBV10-3 and TRBJ1-1; D call uncertain. Germline CDR1 is ENHRY and CDR2 is SYGVKD. This CDR3 has 13 residues. V was trimmed by 0 bases and J by 0 bases, leaving 2 bases between them. This chain's CDR3 is CAISESLNTEAFF. The DNA for the CDR3 is TGTGCCATCAGTGAGTCTTTGAACACTGAAGCTTTCTTT.